These 9 T cell receptor beta chains came from one sample sequenced in a study of blood T cell repertoires in COVID-19. Method: immunoSEQ multiplex PCR; TCRdb's copy keeps in-frame clones and lacks some. Of about 130,000 clones in the sample, around 86% are singletons; the top ten hold 10% to 15%. The sample was peripheral blood. These TCRs come from a man in his sixties with acute or convalescent COVID-19.

The chain employs TRBV12-3 or TRBV12-4 and TRBJ2-3; the D gene is possibly TRBD2 (6 bases). CDR3 length: 12 residues. V dropped 5 bases and J dropped 3 bases, with 6 bases sitting between them. The chain's CDR3 is CASSGGTDTQYF. Written as DNA, the CDR3 is TGTGCCAGCAGTGGGGGGACAGATACGCAGTATTTT.

The genes are TRBV7-3 and TRBJ1-3; perhaps TRBD1 as D (5 bases). The germline CDR1 and CDR2 sequences are SGHTA and FQGTGA. The CDR3 runs 19 residues. V gave up 2 bases and J gave up 7 bases, with 27 bases separating them. CDR3 sequence: CASSLLGQQAPLSWNTIYF. CDR3 in DNA: TGTGCCAGCAGCTTATTGGGGCAGCAGGCCCCTCTCTCTTGGAACACCATATATTTT.

The V and J genes are TRBV5-1 and TRBJ2-2; no clear D gene. Germline assignment: CDR1 SGHRS and CDR2 YFSETQ. The CDR3 has 14 amino acids. The V and J ends lost 4 bases and 5 bases respectively, with 12 bases between them. The CDR3 DNA is TGCGCCAGCAGCCCCACTATTTTGACCGGGGAGCTGTTTTTT. Amino acid sequence: CASSPTILTGELFF.

The CDR3 spells CASSLRQGGRGYTF. CDR3 coding DNA: TGTGCCAGCAGCCTACGACAGGGGGGGCGTGGCTACACCTTC. The chain joins TRBV28 to TRBJ1-2; 9 positions match TRBD1. CDR3 size: 14 residues. The germline V gene has CDR1 MDHEN and CDR2 SYDVKM. After removal of 6 bases from V and 7 bases from J, the junction contained 9 bases not matched to a gene.

The genes are TRBV6-5 and TRBJ2-3; 8 bases line up with TRBD1. The CDR3 runs to 12 residues. Losses at the gene ends were 6 bases for V and 10 bases for J; bases not matched to a gene: 6. From germline, CDR1 is MNHEY and CDR2 SVGAGI. The CDR3 loop is CASRPGQGPQYF. CDR3 nucleotides: TGTGCCAGCAGACCCGGACAGGGTCCGCAGTATTTT.

CDR3 residues: CATIRASGNEQFF. DNA for the CDR3: TGTGCCACCATTCGGGCTAGCGGGAATGAGCAGTTCTTC. The chain recombines TRBV7-9 with TRBJ2-1; 8 nucleotides match TRBD2. Unmatched junction bases numbered 9, after V lost 10 bases and J lost 7 bases. Per the germline V gene, CDR1 is SEHNR and CDR2 is FQNEAQ (reference sequence). There are 13 residues in the CDR3.

The chain is built from TRBV9 and TRBJ2-3; 12 nucleotides agree with TRBD2. The V segment lost 1 base and the J segment 2 bases; nucleotides outside the gene matches: 5. CDR3 length equals 17 residues. Germline CDR1 is SGDLS and CDR2 is YYNGEE. CDR3 region: CASSVLAGGPLTDTQYF. Here the CDR3 DNA reads TGTGCCAGCAGCGTACTAGCGGGAGGGCCCCTCACAGATACGCAGTATTTT.

The rearrangement joins TRBV14 to TRBJ1-6; D unclear. V shed 2 bases and J shed 8 bases, with 13 bases lying between them. Germline V gives CDR1 SGHDN, CDR2 FVKESK. This CDR3 has 15 residues. In DNA form, the CDR3 reads TGTGCCAGCAGCCAATCCAACAGCCTACATTCACCCCTCCACTTT. It codes for CASSQSNSLHSPLHF.

The chain uses TRBV10-1 and TRBJ2-2; D unclear. Trimming removed 6 bases at V and 1 base at J, with 3 bases between. The CDR3 contains 12 residues. Germline V gene data show CDR1 as WNHNN and CDR2 as SYGVQD (reference sequence). In nucleotides, the CDR3 is TGCGCCAGCAGCCAGAACACCGGGGAGCTGTTTTTT. Translated, it gives CASSQNTGELFF.